A selection of T cell receptor beta chains follows, all from one sample in a study of T cells after yellow fever vaccination. TCRdb itself ran the 5' RACE reads through MiXCR, one entry per CDR3 protein. This table holds some 220,000 distinct CDR3 sequences, roughly 3.3% found once. The sequenced sample was CD4+ T cells sorted from PBMCs, obtained 10 days after the yellow fever booster vaccination. The origin of the receptors is a man aged 18 to 30 who received the YFV17D yellow fever vaccine. Both conserved end residues are part of each CDR3. Each record gives: V gene, J gene, clone size, D gene, CDR3 DNA, CDR3 protein. D genes are given only for firm matches. Expanded clones get a size class; other rows say once, few or many, or leave the size out.

TRBV7-3	TRBJ1-2	many	-	TGTGCCAGCAGTCCCGGGGTGGGGAACTATGGCTACACCTTC	CASSPGVGNYGYTF
TRBV29-1	TRBJ2-7	many	-	TGCAGCGTGGGGGGCAGGGGGACGTACTTC	CSVGGRGTYF
TRBV28	TRBJ1-2	-	TRBD1	TGTGCCAGCAGTTCGAATGGGGGGACAGCCTATGGCTACACCTTC	CASSSNGGTAYGYTF
TRBV7-2	TRBJ2-1	-	TRBD1	TGTGCCAGCAGCTTAGAGGGACAGAGATACAATGAGCAGTTCTTC	CASSLEGQRYNEQFF
TRBV20-1	TRBJ2-5	few	TRBD1	TGCAGTGCCGTGGGACAGGGGGCTTCGGAGACCCAGTACTTC	CSAVGQGASETQYF
TRBV20-1	TRBJ1-1	few	-	TGCAGTGCTAGTCAAGGTTTTATGAACACTGAAGCTTTCTTT	CSASQGFMNTEAFF
TRBV25-1	TRBJ1-6	few	-	TGTGCCAGCAGTGAATTAGGGATCGGAGTTCATTCACCCCTCCACTTT	CASSELGIGVHSPLHF
TRBV19	TRBJ2-7	-	-	TGTGCCAGTAGTATAGCGTCGGACGAGCAGTACTTC	CASSIASDEQYF
TRBV18	TRBJ2-5	few	TRBD2	TGTGCCAGCTCACCAGTACTCGCGGGGGGCCGGAAAGAGACCCAGTACTTC	CASSPVLAGGRKETQYF
TRBV12-3/TRBV12-4	TRBJ1-1	-	-	TGTGCCAGCAGTTTAGGAAGGGGAGCTTTCTTT	CASSLGRGAFF
TRBV19	TRBJ1-2	-	-	TGTGCCAGTAGCCCGGACAGTCGCCCCTATGGCTACACCTTC	CASSPDSRPYGYTF
TRBV2	TRBJ2-3	-	TRBD2	TGTGCCAGTGGGGGGGAATACACAGATACGCAGTATTTT	CASGGEYTDTQYF
TRBV7-9	TRBJ2-5	many	-	TGTGCCAGCAGCTCGGGGCATGAGACCCAGTACTTC	CASSSGHETQYF
TRBV20-1	TRBJ2-7	-	TRBD1	TGCAGTGCTAGATCGGAGAGGGACAGGGGGTCCTACGAGCAGTACTTC	CSARSERDRGSYEQYF
TRBV7-3	TRBJ2-5	few	-	TGTGCCAGCAGCTCGGGACAAACAGAGACCCAGTACTTC	CASSSGQTETQYF
TRBV7-8	TRBJ1-6	many	TRBD1	TGTGCCAGCAGCCGTAGGGGACAGGGAGGGGGGTCACCCCTCCACTTT	CASSRRGQGGGSPLHF
TRBV20-1	TRBJ2-3	-	-	TGCAGTGCTAGAGATCACAGGGGCACAGATACGCAGTATTTT	CSARDHRGTDTQYF
TRBV12-3/TRBV12-4	TRBJ2-6	-	TRBD2	TGTGCCAGCAGGGAGGGAGGGGCTGGGGCCAACGTCCTGACTTTC	CASREGGAGANVLTF
TRBV4-3	TRBJ2-7	many	TRBD2	TGCGCCAGCAGCCAAGGCCCTAGCGGTTCCTACGAGCAGTACTTC	CASSQGPSGSYEQYF
TRBV7-9	TRBJ1-2	many	-	TGTGCCAGCAGCGGGGGTGGCTATGGCTACACCTTC	CASSGGGYGYTF
TRBV7-2	TRBJ2-4	many	-	TGTGCCAGCAGCTGGGACGGGGGAGAAAACATTCAGTACTTC	CASSWDGGENIQYF
TRBV3-1	TRBJ2-7	-	TRBD1	TGTGCCAGCAGCCAAGTGACAGGGAGCTACGAGCAGTACTTC	CASSQVTGSYEQYF
TRBV29-1	TRBJ1-3	few	-	TGCAGCGTCACGGGGAGTGAGGGCTCCGGAAACACCATATATTTT	CSVTGSEGSGNTIYF
TRBV7-2	TRBJ2-2	-	-	TGTGCCAGCACCAGGACGGAACACGGCGGGGAGCTGTTTTTT	CASTRTEHGGELFF
TRBV5-4	TRBJ1-2	-	-	TGTGCCAGCAGCTTGTCGAGGGGTGCGCGTGGCTACACCTTC	CASSLSRGARGYTF
TRBV12-3/TRBV12-4	TRBJ1-5	many	-	TGTGCCAGCAGTTTAGATACAGGGTCAAATCAGCCCCAGCATTTT	CASSLDTGSNQPQHF
TRBV7-9	TRBJ1-2	-	-	TGTGCCAGCAGCTTTGGAGGGCACTATGGCTACACCTTC	CASSFGGHYGYTF
TRBV12-3/TRBV12-4	TRBJ1-1	few	TRBD1	TGTGCCAGCAGTACTCCGGGACAGGCCACCTTGAACACTGAAGCTTTCTTT	CASSTPGQATLNTEAFF
TRBV5-1	TRBJ1-1	many	-	TGCGCCAGCAAAGGCGACGGCACTGAAGCTTTCTTT	CASKGDGTEAFF
TRBV6-5	TRBJ2-1	few	-	TGTGCCAGCAGCCGTAGGCTCGGCTCCTACAATGAGCAGTTCTTC	CASSRRLGSYNEQFF
TRBV20-1	TRBJ2-3	many	-	TGCAGTGCCCAAAAAAAGACACGAAAAGATACGCAGTATTTT	CSAQKKTRKDTQYF
TRBV5-1	TRBJ1-2	-	-	TGCGCCAGCAGCTTGGGTCCAATTCTAATCTCGGGCCTCAGCTATGGCTACACCTTC	CASSLGPILISGLSYGYTF
TRBV4-1	TRBJ2-3	-	TRBD2	TGCGCCAGCAGCCAAGTCGCCCCAGCGGGGACCACAGATACGCAGTATTTT	CASSQVAPAGTTDTQYF
TRBV20-1	TRBJ1-6	few	-	TGCAGTGCTAGAGACAGGGGATCACCCCTCCACTTT	CSARDRGSPLHF
TRBV18	TRBJ1-1	few	-	TGTGCCAGCTCGGGACAGAACACTGAAGCTTTCTTT	CASSGQNTEAFF
TRBV19	TRBJ1-1	-	-	TGTGCCAGTATGCGCTCGAACACTGAAGCTTTCTTT	CASMRSNTEAFF
TRBV7-2	TRBJ2-3	many	-	TGTGCCAGCAGCTTAGGGGGGAGGCAGATAGATACGCAGTATTTT	CASSLGGRQIDTQYF
TRBV10-1	TRBJ1-1	-	-	TGCGCCAGCAGTGAGTCGCCGGGCGCCCTTGAAGCTTTCTTT	CASSESPGALEAFF
TRBV18	TRBJ2-1	few	-	TGTGCCAGCTCACCACCGGGGACCCACTCAGGGAATGAGCAGTTCTTC	CASSPPGTHSGNEQFF
TRBV2	TRBJ2-6	-	TRBD1	TGTGCCAGCGGGGGTACAGGGGGAGCTGGGGCCAACGTCCTGACTTTC	CASGGTGGAGANVLTF
TRBV5-4	TRBJ1-2	few	TRBD1	TGTGCCAGCAGCTGGGACAGGGCCGTGGACTATGGCTACACCTTC	CASSWDRAVDYGYTF
TRBV4-3	TRBJ1-2	many	TRBD1	TGCGCCAGCAGCCCCCTGGGGGGAATTATACAGGGGAGCTATGGCTACACCTTC	CASSPLGGIIQGSYGYTF
TRBV10-3	TRBJ1-2	few	-	TGTGCCATCAGTACCTTCAGCGGGACCGGCTATGGCTACACCTTC	CAISTFSGTGYGYTF